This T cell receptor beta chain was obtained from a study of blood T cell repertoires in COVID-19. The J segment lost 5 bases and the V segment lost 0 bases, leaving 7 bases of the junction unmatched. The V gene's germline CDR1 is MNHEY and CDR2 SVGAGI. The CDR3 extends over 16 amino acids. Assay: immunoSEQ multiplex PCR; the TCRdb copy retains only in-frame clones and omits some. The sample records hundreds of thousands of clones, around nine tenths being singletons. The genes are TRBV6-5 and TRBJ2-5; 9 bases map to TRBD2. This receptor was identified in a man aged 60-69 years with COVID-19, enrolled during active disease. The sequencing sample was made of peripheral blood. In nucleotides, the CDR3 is TGTGCCAGCAGTTACTCGTCGCGGGGGGGCTGGGAGACCCAGTACTTC. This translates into CASSYSSRGGWETQYF.